These 11 T cell receptor beta chains share one sample of origin, sequenced in a study of T cells in lung cancer brain metastases. Repertoires were generated with immunoSEQ multiplex PCR, while TCRdb's copy carries only in-frame clones and drops some. The repertoire holds about 3,500 clones, with 85% to 90% as singletons. The specimen was tumor tissue from the primary lung tumor. The receptors shown here come from a woman in her forties or fifties with non-small cell lung cancer.

The chain links TRBV14 to TRBJ1-1; D perhaps matches TRBD1 (5 bases). V shed 7 bases and J shed 2 bases, with 11 bases lying between them. The CDR3 is made up of 13 amino acids. From germline, CDR1 is SGHDN and CDR2 FVKESK. The CDR3 is CASKRGLNTEAFF. Here the CDR3 DNA reads TGTGCCAGCAAGAGGGGCCTTAACACTGAAGCTTTCTTT.

This clone appeared once. This rearrangement joins TRBV5-5 to TRBJ1-5, with TRBD1 matching 7 bases. Per germline, CDR1 SGHKS and CDR2 YYEKEE (reference sequence). The CDR3 runs 15 residues. Losses at the gene ends were 0 bases for V and 6 bases for J; bases not matched to a gene: 6. In nucleotides, the CDR3 is TGTGCCAGCAGCTTGGCCCACAGGGGAGGTCAGCCCCAGCATTTT. Amino acids: CASSLAHRGGQPQHF. The full variable domain, in which reference TRBV5-5 and TRBJ1-5 provide the parts outside the CDR3, is DAGVTQSPTHLIKTRGQQVTLRCSPISGHKSVSWYQQVLGQGPQFIFQYYEKEERGRGNFPDRFSARQFPNYSSELNVNALLLGDSALYLCASSLAHRGGQPQHFGDGTRLSIL.

J is TRBJ2-3 and V is TRBV9, with D possibly TRBD2 on 5 matching bases. The V end was cut by 2 bases, the J end by 10 bases, with 20 bases between. Germline V gene sequence: CDR1 SGDLS, CDR2 YYNGEE. This CDR3 spans 15 amino acids. CDR3 sequence: CASSVLEVQDGAQYF. In DNA form, the CDR3 reads TGTGCCAGCAGCGTCCTGGAGGTCCAGGACGGGGCGCAGTATTTT. Filled out from reference TRBV9 and TRBJ2-3, the complete variable domain reads DSGVTQTPKHLITATGQRVTLRCSPRSGDLSVYWYQQSLDQGLQFLIQYYNGEERAKGNILERFSAQQFPDLHSELNLSSLELGDSALYFCASSVLEVQDGAQYFGPGTRLTVL.

The genes are TRBV15 and TRBJ1-5; possible D gene TRBD1, 5 bases. The CDR3 runs 13 residues. The germline V and J ends were trimmed by 3 bases and 5 bases, with 8 bases remaining between them. Germline V gene data show CDR1 as LNHNV and CDR2 as YYDKDF (reference sequence). CDR3 loop: CATSRGGDQPQHF. CDR3 DNA sequence: TGTGCCACCAGCAGGGGGGGGGATCAGCCCCAGCATTTT.

The chain carries TRBV18 and TRBJ2-3; D remains ambiguous. The CDR3 totals 14 residues. Between the trimmed V and J ends, which lost 6 bases and 1 base, there was a span of 11 bases. The germline V gene encodes CDR1 KGHSH and CDR2 LQKENI. As DNA, the CDR3 is TGTGCCAGCTCCCCGGTTGGGGGCACAGATACGCAGTATTTT. Amino acid sequence: CASSPVGGTDTQYF.

This clone showed up just a few times. This chain connects TRBV21-1 to TRBJ1-1; the tabulated D call, TRBD1, remains unverified against the DNA. TRBV21-1 is tagged as a pseudogene. The CDR3 is 13 amino acids. CDR3 residues: CASSKLTGAEAFF. The DNA of the CDR3 is TGTGCCAGCAGCAAACTGACAGGGGCTGAAGCTTTCTTT.

The rearrangement uses TRBV7-9 and TRBJ1-2; possible D gene TRBD1, 6 bases. Germline V gene data show CDR1 as SEHNR and CDR2 as FQNEAQ (reference sequence). The V gene lost 4 bases and the J gene lost 2 bases, with 11 bases spanning the gap. The CDR3 has 14 residues. The CDR3 DNA follows: TGTGCCAGCAGCTGGGACACCAGCAACTATGGCTACACCTTC. This encodes CASSWDTSNYGYTF.

V usage is TRBV11-1 and J usage is TRBJ2-2; D is ambiguous. The length of the CDR3 is 11 residues. V lost 10 bases to trimming and J lost 11 bases, with 14 bases between them. The germline V gene has CDR1 SGHAT and CDR2 FQDESV (reference sequence). CDR3 nucleotide sequence: TGTGCCACAGCAACATCCTTCGAGCTGTTTTTT. As protein: CATATSFELFF.

The chain combines TRBV5-1 with TRBJ1-1; D is unresolved. Per germline, CDR1 SGHRS and CDR2 YFSETQ. The length of the CDR3 is 14 residues. The V end was cut by 0 bases, the J end by 1 base, with 7 bases between. CDR3 protein: CASSLAFSNTEAFF. As DNA, the CDR3 is TGCGCCAGCAGCTTGGCCTTTTCGAACACTGAAGCTTTCTTT.

The chain combines TRBV7-3 with TRBJ2-1; possibly TRBD1 for D (6 bases). There are 15 residues in the CDR3. Trimming took off 5 bases at V and 10 bases at J, with 21 bases between the two ends. Germline V lookup: CDR1 SGHTA, CDR2 FQGTGA. CDR3 sequence: CASSTKGQPSAEQFF. CDR3 sequence (DNA): TGTGCCAGCAGCACTAAAGGACAGCCGAGCGCGGAGCAGTTCTTC.

The V gene is TRBV7-9, the J gene TRBJ2-7; 9 bases are shared with TRBD1. CDR1 is SEHNR and CDR2 is FQNEAQ in the germline V gene (reference sequence). The CDR3 spans 15 residues. Trimming cost V 5 bases and J 1 base; bases outside gene matches: 6. This chain's CDR3 is CASSRTGDRSYEQYF. CDR3 nucleotides: TGTGCCAGCAGCAGGACAGGGGATAGATCCTACGAGCAGTACTTC.